This T cell receptor (beta chain) was recorded in a study of cytomegalovirus exposure and HLA in healthy donors. Findings of the study overall: CMV serostatus was the sole immune exposure information available. The study designated roughly 160 TCR beta chains cytomegalovirus-associated. Through in vitro validation, three CMV-associated chains were shown to be specific for CMV antigens.

Remarks on this clone: Its antigen is unidentified.

Vbeta (60) and Jbeta (13) primers were used in the PCR. Some clones are missing from TCRdb's copy, which holds only in-frame ones; the method was immunoSEQ multiplex PCR. The sample gives some 170,000 clones, 60% to 75% of which show up once; 2.5% to 3.5% is in the top ten. This CDR3 contains 15 residues. Germline V lookup: CDR1 KGHSH, CDR2 LQKENI. The trim removed 3 bases at V and 4 bases at J, leaving 2 bases unmatched. This TCR derives from a woman aged 50 to 60 in good health and CMV-seropositive. Sequenced sample: PBMCs. The V call is TRBV18, the J call TRBJ2-5; 13 bases match TRBD2. The CDR3 region is CASSPGLAGIETQYF. CDR3 nucleotides: TGTGCCAGCTCACCGGGACTAGCGGGGATAGAGACCCAGTACTTC.